This entry is about one T cell receptor (beta chain). The antigen remains unidentified. This record comes from a study of cytomegalovirus exposure and HLA in healthy donors. Study-level background: Genotyping showed roughly 81% of 398 donors falling in the Caucasian-associated ancestry cluster. Study-wide results and caveats: For most subjects, TCR beta sequences were reported to predict HLA-A and HLA-B alleles with accuracy.

It was with 60 Vbeta and 13 Jbeta primers that the PCR ran. Sequenced by immunoSEQ multiplex PCR; TCRdb stores in-frame clones only, minus some. Here the sample table reports over 100,000 clones. The CDR3 length is 18 residues. Trimming shortened V by 5 bases and J by 2 bases, and 24 bases separated the two germline ends. The germline V gene has CDR1 SGHTA and CDR2 FQGNSA. The chain couples TRBV7-2 to TRBJ1-1, with D possibly matching TRBD1 (6 bases). The material sequenced was PBMCs. The clonotype comes from a man aged 18 to 29 in good health and CMV-seronegative. CDR3 sequence: CASSTQNWVGTHNTEAFF. CDR3 nucleotide sequence: TGTGCCAGCAGCACCCAGAACTGGGTTGGGACACACAACACTGAAGCTTTCTTT.